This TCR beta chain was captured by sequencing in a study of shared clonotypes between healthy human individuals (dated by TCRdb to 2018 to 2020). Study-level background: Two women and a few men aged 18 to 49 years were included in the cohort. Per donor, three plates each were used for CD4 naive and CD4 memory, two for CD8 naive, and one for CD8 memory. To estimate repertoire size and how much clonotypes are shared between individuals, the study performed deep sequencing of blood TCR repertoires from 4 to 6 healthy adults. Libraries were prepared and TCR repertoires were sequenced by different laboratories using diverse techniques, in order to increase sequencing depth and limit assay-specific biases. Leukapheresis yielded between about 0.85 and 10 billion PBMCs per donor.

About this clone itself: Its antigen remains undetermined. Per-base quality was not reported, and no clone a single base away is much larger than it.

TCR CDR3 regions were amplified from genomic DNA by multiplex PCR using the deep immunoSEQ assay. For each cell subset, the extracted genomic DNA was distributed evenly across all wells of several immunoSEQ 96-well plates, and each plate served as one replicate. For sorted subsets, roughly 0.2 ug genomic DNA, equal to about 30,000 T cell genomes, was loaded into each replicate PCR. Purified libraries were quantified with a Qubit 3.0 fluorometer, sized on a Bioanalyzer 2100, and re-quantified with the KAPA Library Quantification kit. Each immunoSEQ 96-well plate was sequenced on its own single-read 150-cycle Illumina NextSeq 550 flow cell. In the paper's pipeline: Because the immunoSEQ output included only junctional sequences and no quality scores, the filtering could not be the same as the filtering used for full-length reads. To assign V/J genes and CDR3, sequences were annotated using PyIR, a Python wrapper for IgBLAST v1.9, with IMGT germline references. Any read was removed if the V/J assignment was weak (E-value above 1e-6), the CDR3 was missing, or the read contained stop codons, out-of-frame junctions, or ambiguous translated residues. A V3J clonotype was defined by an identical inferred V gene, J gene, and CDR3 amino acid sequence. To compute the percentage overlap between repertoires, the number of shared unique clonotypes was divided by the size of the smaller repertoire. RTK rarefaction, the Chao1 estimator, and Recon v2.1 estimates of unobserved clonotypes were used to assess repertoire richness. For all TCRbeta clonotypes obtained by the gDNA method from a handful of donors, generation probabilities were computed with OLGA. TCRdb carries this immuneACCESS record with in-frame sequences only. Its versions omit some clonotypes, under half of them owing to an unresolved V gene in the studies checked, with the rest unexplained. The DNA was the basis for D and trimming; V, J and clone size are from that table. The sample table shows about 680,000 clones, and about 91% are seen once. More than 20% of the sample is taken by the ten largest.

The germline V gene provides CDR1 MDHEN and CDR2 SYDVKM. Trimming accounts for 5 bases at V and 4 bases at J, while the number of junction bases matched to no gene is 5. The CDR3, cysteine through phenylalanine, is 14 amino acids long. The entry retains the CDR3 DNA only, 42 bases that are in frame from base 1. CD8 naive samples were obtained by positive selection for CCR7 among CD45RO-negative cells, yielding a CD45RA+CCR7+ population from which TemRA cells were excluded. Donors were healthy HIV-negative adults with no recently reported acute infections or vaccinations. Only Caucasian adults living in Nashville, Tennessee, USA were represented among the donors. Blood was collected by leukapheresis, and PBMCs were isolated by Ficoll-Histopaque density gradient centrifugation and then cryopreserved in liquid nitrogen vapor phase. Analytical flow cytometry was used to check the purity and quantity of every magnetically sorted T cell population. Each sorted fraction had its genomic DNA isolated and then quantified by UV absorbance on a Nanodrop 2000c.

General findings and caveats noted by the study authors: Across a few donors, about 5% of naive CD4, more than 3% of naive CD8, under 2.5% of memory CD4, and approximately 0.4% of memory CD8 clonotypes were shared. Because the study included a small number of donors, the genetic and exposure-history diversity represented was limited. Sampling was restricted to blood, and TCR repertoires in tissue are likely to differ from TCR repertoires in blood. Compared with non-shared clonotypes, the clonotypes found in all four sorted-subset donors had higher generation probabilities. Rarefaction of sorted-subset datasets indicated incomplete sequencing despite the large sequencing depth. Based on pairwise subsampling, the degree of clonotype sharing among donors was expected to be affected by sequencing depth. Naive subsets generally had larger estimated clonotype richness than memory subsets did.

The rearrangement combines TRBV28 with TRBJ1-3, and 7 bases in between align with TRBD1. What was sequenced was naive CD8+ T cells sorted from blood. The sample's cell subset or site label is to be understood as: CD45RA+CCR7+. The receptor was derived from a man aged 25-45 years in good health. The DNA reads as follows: TGTGCCAGCAGTCACAGGGGTGCGGGAAACACCATATATTTT. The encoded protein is CASSHRGAGNTIYF.